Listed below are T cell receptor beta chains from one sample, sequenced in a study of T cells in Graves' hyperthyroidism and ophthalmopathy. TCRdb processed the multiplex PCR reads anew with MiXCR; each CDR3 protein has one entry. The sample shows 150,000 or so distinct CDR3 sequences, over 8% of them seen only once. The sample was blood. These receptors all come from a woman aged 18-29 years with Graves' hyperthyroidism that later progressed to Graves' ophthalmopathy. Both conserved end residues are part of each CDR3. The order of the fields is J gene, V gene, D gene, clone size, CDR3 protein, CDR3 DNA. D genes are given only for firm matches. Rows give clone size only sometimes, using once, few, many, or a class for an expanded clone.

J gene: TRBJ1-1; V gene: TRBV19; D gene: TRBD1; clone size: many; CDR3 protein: CASSGPGQGTEAFF; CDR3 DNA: TGTGCCAGTAGTGGACCGGGACAGGGTACTGAAGCTTTCTTT
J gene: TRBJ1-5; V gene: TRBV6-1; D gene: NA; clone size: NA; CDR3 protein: CASSAGQPQHF; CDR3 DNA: TGTGCCAGCAGTGCGGGTCAGCCCCAGCATTTT
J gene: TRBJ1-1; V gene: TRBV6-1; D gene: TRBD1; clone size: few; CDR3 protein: CASSLTGSMNTEAFF; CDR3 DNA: TGTGCCAGCAGTCTGACAGGGTCCATGAACACTGAAGCTTTCTTT
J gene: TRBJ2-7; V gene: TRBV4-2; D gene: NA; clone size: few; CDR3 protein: CASSQDMQGAYEQYF; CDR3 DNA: TGTGCCAGCAGCCAAGATATGCAGGGAGCCTACGAGCAGTACTTC
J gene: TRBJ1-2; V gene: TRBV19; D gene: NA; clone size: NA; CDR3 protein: CASSPQKGDGAGHGYTF; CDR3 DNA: TGTGCCAGTAGTCCTCAAAAAGGGGACGGCGCAGGACATGGCTACACCTTC
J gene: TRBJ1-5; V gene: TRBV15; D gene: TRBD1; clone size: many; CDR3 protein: CATSRDRQGTLSPHF; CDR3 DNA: TGTGCCACCAGCAGAGATAGACAGGGGACCCTTAGCCCGCATTTT
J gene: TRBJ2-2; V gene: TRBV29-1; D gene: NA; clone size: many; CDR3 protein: CSVAETANTGELFF; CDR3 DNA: TGCAGCGTTGCGGAGACAGCGAACACCGGGGAGCTGTTTTTT
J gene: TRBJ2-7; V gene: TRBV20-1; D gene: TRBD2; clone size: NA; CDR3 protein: CSATESGRMSYEQYF; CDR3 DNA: TGCAGTGCTACTGAAAGCGGGAGGATGTCCTACGAGCAGTACTTC
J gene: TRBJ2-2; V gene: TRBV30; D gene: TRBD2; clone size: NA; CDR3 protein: CAWRAGGSTTGELSF; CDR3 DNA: TGTGCCTGGAGAGCGGGGGGCTCTACCACCGGGGAGCTGTCTTTT
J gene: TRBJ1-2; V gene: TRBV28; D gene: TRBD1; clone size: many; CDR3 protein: CASSTQSDRVGGGYTF; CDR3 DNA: TGTGCCAGCAGTACACAATCGGACAGGGTCGGTGGTGGCTACACCTTC
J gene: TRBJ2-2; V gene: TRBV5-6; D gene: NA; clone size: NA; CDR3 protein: CASGERRNTGELFF; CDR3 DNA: TGTGCCAGCGGAGAACGGAGGAACACCGGGGAGCTGTTTTTT
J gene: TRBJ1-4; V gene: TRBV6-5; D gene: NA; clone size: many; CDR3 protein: CASSYRGFNNEKLFF; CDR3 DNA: TGTGCCAGCAGTTACCGAGGCTTTAATAATGAAAAACTGTTTTTT
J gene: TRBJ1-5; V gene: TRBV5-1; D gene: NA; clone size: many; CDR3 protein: CASSLDSLNQPQHF; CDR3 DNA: TGCGCCAGCAGCTTGGACAGCCTCAATCAGCCCCAGCATTTT
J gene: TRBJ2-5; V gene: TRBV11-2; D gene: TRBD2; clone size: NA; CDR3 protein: CASSFYNRLAGTLEETQYF; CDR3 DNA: TGTGCCAGCAGCTTCTATAATAGACTAGCGGGAACGCTAGAAGAGACCCAGTACTTC
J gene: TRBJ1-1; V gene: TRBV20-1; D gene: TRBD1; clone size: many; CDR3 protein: CSARVRSGGRYTEAFF; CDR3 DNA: TGCAGTGCTAGAGTCCGTTCAGGGGGCAGGTACACTGAAGCTTTCTTT
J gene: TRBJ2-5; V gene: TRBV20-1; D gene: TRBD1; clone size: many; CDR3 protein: CSARLYRGGETQYF; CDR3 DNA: TGCAGTGCTAGATTATACAGGGGCGGCGAGACCCAGTACTTC
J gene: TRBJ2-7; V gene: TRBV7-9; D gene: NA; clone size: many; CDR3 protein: CASSLEAGRYYEQYF; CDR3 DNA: TGTGCCAGCAGCTTAGAGGCAGGGAGGTACTACGAGCAGTACTTC
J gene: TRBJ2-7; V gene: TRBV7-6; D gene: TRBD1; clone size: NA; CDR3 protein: CASSQPDRGSYEQYF; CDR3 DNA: TGTGCCAGCAGCCAACCGGACAGGGGGTCCTACGAGCAGTACTTC
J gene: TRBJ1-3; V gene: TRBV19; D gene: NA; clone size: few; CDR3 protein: CATGRNSGNTIYF; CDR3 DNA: TGTGCCACTGGGAGAAACTCTGGAAACACCATATATTTT
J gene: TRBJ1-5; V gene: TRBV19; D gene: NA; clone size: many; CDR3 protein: CASSTNAGSGNQPQHF; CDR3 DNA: TGTGCCAGTAGTACCAACGCCGGTTCGGGCAATCAGCCCCAGCATTTT
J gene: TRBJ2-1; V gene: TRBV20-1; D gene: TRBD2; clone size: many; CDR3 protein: CSGRGLAGAVYNEQFF; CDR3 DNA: TGCAGTGGCCGGGGACTAGCGGGAGCTGTATACAATGAGCAGTTCTTC
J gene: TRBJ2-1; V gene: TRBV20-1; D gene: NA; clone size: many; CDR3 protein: CSPRGRTYNEQFF; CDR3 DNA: TGCAGTCCCCGGGGGAGGACCTACAATGAGCAGTTCTTC
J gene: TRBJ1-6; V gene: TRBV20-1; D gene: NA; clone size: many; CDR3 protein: CSARGLSYNSPLHF; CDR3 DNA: TGCAGTGCTAGAGGCCTCTCCTATAATTCACCCCTCCACTTT
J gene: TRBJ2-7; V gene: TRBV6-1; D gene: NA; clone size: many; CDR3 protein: CASSMGPDEQYF; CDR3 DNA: TGTGCCAGCAGTATGGGACCCGACGAGCAGTACTTC
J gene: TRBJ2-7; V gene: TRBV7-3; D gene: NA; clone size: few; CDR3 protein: CASSLGADYEQYF; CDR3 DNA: TGTGCCAGTTCCCTGGGAGCCGACTACGAGCAGTACTTC
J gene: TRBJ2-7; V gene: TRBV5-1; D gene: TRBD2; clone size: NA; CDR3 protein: CASSSGLAGFSYEQYF; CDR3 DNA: TGCGCCAGCAGCTCGGGACTAGCGGGATTTTCCTACGAGCAGTACTTC
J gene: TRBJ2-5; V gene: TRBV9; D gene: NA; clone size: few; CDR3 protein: CASSVEIRETQYF; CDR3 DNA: TGTGCCAGCAGCGTAGAAATTAGGGAGACCCAGTACTTC
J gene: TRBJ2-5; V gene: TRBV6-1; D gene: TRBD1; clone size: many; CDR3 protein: CASSYHPQGAQETQYF; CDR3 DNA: TGTGCCAGCAGTTATCATCCCCAGGGGGCTCAAGAGACCCAGTACTTC
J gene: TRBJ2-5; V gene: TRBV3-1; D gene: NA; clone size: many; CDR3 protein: CASSQEGRETQYF; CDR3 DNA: TGTGCCAGCAGCCAAGAGGGACGAGAGACCCAGTACTTC
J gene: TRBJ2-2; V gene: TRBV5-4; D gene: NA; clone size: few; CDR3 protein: CASSLDPTLHTGELFF; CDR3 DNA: TGTGCCAGCAGCTTGGACCCAACCCTTCACACCGGGGAGCTGTTTTTT
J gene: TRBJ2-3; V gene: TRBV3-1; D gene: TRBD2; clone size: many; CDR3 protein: CASSQTSGSGYTQYF; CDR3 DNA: TGTGCCAGCAGCCAAACTAGCGGGAGTGGGTATACGCAGTATTTT
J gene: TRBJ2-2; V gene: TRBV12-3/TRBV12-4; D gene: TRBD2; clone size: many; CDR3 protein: CASSLELAGGPGELFF; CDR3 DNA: TGTGCCAGCAGTTTAGAGCTAGCGGGAGGGCCCGGGGAGCTGTTTTTT
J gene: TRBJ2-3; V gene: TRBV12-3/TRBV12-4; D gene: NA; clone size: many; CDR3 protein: CASSEGGWPGTSTDTQYF; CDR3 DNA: TGTGCCAGCAGCGAGGGGGGTTGGCCTGGTACTAGCACAGATACGCAGTATTTT
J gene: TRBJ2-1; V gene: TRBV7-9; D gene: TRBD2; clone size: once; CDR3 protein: CASSFLAGGPNEQFF; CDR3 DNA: TGTGCCAGCAGCTTTCTAGCGGGGGGCCCCAATGAGCAGTTCTTC
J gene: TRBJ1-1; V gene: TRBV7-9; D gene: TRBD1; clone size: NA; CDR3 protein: CATKRTGAPEAFF; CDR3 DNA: TGTGCCACCAAACGAACAGGGGCCCCTGAAGCTTTCTTT
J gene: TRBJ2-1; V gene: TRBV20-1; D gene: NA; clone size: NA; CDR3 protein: CSAGRGAYEQFF; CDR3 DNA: TGCAGTGCTGGTCGGGGGGCCTACGAGCAGTTCTTC
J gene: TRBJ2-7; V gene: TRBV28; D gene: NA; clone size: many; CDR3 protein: CASSQTGAGYEQYF; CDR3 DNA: TGTGCCAGCAGTCAAACCGGGGCCGGCTACGAGCAGTACTTC
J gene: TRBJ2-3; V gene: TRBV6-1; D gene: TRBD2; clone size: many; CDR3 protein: CASRQSGGAGGTNTDTQYF; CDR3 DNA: TGTGCCAGCAGACAATCCGGGGGGGCCGGGGGGACTAACACAGATACGCAGTATTTT
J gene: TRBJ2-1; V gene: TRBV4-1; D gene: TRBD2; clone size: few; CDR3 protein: CASSQVELAGGYEQFF; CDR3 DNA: TGCGCCAGCAGCCAAGTTGAGCTAGCGGGAGGTTATGAGCAGTTCTTC
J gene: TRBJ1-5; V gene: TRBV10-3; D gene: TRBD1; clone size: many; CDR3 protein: CAIRPDRAGQPQHF; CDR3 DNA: TGTGCCATCAGGCCGGACAGGGCTGGTCAGCCCCAGCATTTT
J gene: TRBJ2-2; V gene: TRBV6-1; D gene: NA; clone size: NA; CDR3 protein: CASTQGIGELFF; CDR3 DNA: TGTGCCAGCACTCAGGGAATCGGGGAGCTGTTTTTT
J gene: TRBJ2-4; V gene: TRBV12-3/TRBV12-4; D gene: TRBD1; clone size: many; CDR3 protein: CASSHGQGKAKNIQYF; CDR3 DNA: TGTGCCAGCAGCCACGGACAGGGAAAGGCCAAAAACATTCAGTACTTC
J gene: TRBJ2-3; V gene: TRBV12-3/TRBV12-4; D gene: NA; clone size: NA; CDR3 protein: CASSQARDTQYF; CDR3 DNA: TGTGCCAGCAGTCAAGCTAGGGATACGCAGTATTTT
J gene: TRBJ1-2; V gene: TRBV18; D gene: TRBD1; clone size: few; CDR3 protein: CASSPLPTGYYGYTF; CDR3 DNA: TGTGCCAGCTCCCCACTCCCGACAGGGTACTATGGCTACACCTTC
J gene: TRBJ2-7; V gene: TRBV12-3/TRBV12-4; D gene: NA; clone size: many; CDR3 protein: CASSFTNSYEQYF; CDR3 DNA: TGTGCCAGCAGTTTTACTAACTCCTACGAGCAGTACTTC
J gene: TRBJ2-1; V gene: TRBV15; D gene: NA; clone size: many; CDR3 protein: CATTPVERVGYNEQFF; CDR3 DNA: TGTGCCACCACCCCGGTGGAGCGGGTTGGCTACAATGAGCAGTTCTTC
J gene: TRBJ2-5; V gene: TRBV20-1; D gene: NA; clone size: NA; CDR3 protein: CSARLQETQYF; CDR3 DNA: TGCAGTGCTAGACTACAAGAGACCCAGTACTTC
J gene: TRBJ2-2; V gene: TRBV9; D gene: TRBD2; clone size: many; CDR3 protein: CASSVDRGGGSNTGELFF; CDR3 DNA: TGTGCCAGCAGCGTAGATCGGGGCGGCGGGAGTAACACCGGGGAGCTGTTTTTT
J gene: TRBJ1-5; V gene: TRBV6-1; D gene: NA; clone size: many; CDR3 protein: CASSEGGRGIQPQHF; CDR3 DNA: TGTGCCAGCAGTGAAGGGGGCAGGGGCATTCAGCCCCAGCATTTT
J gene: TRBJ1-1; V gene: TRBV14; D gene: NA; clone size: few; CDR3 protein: CASSQFLGTEAFF; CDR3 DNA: TGTGCCAGCAGCCAGTTTCTGGGGACTGAAGCTTTCTTT
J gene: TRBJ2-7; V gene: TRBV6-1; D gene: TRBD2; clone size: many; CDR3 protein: CASSFTSGFYEQYF; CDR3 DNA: TGTGCCAGCAGTTTTACTAGCGGGTTCTACGAGCAGTACTTC
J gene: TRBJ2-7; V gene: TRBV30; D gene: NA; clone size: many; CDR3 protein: CAWSVRFGEQYF; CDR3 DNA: TGTGCCTGGAGTGTACGGTTCGGGGAGCAGTACTTC
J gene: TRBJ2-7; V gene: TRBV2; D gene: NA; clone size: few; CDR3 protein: CASSEMRSSYEQYF; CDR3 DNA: TGTGCCAGCAGTGAGATGAGGAGCTCCTACGAGCAGTACTTC
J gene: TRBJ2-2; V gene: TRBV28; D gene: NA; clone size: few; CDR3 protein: CASSPTVYGELFF; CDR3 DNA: TGTGCCAGCAGTCCGACAGTGTACGGGGAGCTGTTTTTT
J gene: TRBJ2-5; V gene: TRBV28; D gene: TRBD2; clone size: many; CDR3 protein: CASGGVKETQYF; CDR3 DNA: TGCGCTTCGGGGGGTGTCAAGGAGACCCAGTACTTC
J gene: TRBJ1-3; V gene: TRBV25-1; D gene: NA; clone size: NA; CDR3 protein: CASSAGGKTIYF; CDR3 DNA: TGTGCCAGCAGTGCCGGAGGAAAGACCATATATTTT
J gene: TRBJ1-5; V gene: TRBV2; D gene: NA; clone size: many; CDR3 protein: CASSRNYGGNQPQHF; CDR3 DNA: TGTGCCAGCAGTCGGAATTACGGGGGCAATCAGCCCCAGCATTTT
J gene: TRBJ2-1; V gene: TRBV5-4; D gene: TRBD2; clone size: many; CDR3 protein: CASSLVLAGANEQFF; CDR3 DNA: TGTGCCAGCAGCTTGGTACTAGCGGGGGCTAATGAGCAGTTCTTC
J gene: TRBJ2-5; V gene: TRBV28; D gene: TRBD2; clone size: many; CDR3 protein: CASNPPGGTKTQYF; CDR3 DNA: TGTGCCAGCAACCCTCCGGGGGGGACTAAGACCCAGTACTTC
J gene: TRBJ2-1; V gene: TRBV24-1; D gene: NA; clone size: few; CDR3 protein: CATSGGDRISNEQFF; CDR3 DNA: TGTGCCACCAGTGGAGGAGACCGAATAAGCAATGAGCAGTTCTTC